These 27 T cell receptor beta chains came from one sample sequenced in a study of cytomegalovirus exposure and HLA in healthy donors. The PCR used 60 Vbeta and 13 Jbeta primers. Assay: immunoSEQ multiplex PCR; the TCRdb copy retains only in-frame clones and omits some. Of approximately 210,000 clones in the sample, roughly 87% were seen once. Sequenced input: PBMCs. All receptors come from a man in his forties in good health and CMV-seropositive.

The V and J genes are TRBV11-2 and TRBJ2-7; 8 bases fit TRBD1. The CDR3 totals 15 residues. CDR1 is SGHAT, CDR2 FQNNGV, per germline. Trimming took 5 bases from V and 0 from J; bases not matched to a gene: 6. CDR3 sequence reads: CASSLLGQASYEQYV. DNA for the CDR3: TGTGCCAGCAGCCTTCTGGGACAGGCCTCCTACGAGCAGTACGTC.

The V gene is TRBV6-5, the J gene TRBJ2-2, with D tentatively TRBD2 (6 bases). Germline V gene data show CDR1 as MNHEY and CDR2 as SVGAGI. This CDR3 comprises 14 residues. The V end was cut by 5 bases, the J end by 1 base, with 8 bases between. CDR3 sequence (DNA): TGTGCCAGCAGTACGCGGGGGAACACCGGGGAGCTGTTTTTT. It translates to CASSTRGNTGELFF.

The chain links TRBV10-2 to TRBJ2-1; 9 nucleotides agree with TRBD1. The CDR3 spans 15 residues. Germline V gene sequence: CDR1 WSHSY, CDR2 SAAADI. Trimming at V came to 3 bases and at J to 9 bases, leaving 9 bases not matched to a gene. CDR3 nucleotides: TGCGCCAGCAGTGACTCGGGACAGGGAAGGCGTGAGCAGTTCTTC. Translating gives CASSDSGQGRREQFF.

V usage is TRBV19 and J usage is TRBJ2-2; 8 bases are a match to TRBD1. Losses at the gene ends were 3 bases for V and 2 bases for J; bases not matched to a gene: 8. This CDR3 spans 17 amino acids. Germline CDR1 and CDR2: LNHDA and SQIVND (reference sequence). The CDR3 spells CASSIWRTGRNTGELFF. CDR3 coding DNA: TGTGCCAGTAGTATCTGGCGGACAGGGAGAAACACCGGGGAGCTGTTTTTT.

V and J are TRBV29-1 and TRBJ2-1; unclear D gene. Looked up from germline, CDR1 is SQVTM and CDR2 is ANQGSEA. The CDR3 sequence is 14 residues long. V was pared by 6 bases and J by 3 bases, with 15 bases between. This CDR3 is CSVSYYPLYNEQFF. CDR3 in DNA: TGCAGCGTGAGTTACTACCCGCTCTACAATGAGCAGTTCTTC.

V and J are TRBV2 and TRBJ2-6; no firm D call. Trimming stripped 4 bases from V and 0 bases from J, with 10 bases between. Germline CDR1 and CDR2: SNHLY and FYNNEI. This CDR3 contains 16 residues. CDR3 DNA sequence: TGTGCCAGCAGTGGGCGGCGGATCTCTGGGGCCAACGTCCTGACTTTC. It yields the protein CASSGRRISGANVLTF.

The chain uses TRBV7-9 and TRBJ2-2; TRBD1 matches 7 bases. The CDR3 runs to 14 residues. The V and J ends lost 5 bases and 3 bases, in that order; junction bases with no gene match: 3. Germline V lookup: CDR1 SEHNR, CDR2 FQNEAQ (reference sequence). CDR3 sequence: CASSTGQDTGELFF. CDR3 sequence (DNA): TGTGCCAGCAGCACTGGACAGGACACCGGGGAGCTGTTTTTT.

The rearrangement links TRBV27 to TRBJ2-1; 11 bases align to TRBD2. This CDR3 spans 16 amino acids. CDR1 and CDR2 (germline): MNHEY, SMNVEV (reference sequence). V lost 3 bases and J lost 9; bases outside the gene matches: 10. Written as DNA, the CDR3 is TGTGCCAGCAGTTTCCTCAGGGTAGCGGGAGGGGGTGAGCAGTTCTTC. Translating gives CASSFLRVAGGGEQFF.

This clone was found once. The rearrangement uses TRBV27 and TRBJ1-2, with 11 nucleotides matching TRBD1. This CDR3 spans 17 amino acids. J lost 5 bases, V lost 5 bases, and 13 bases had no gene match. Germline CDR1 reads MNHEY; CDR2 reads SMNVEV (reference sequence). The chain's CDR3 is CASSLTGGQGATYGYTF. The CDR3 bases are TGTGCCAGCAGTCTGACCGGTGGACAGGGGGCGACATATGGCTACACCTTC.

The V gene is TRBV10-2, the J gene TRBJ2-3; TRBD2 matches at 10 bases. The V gene's germline CDR1 is WSHSY and CDR2 SAAADI. J gave up 3 bases and V 8 bases, and 8 bases lay outside the gene matches. This CDR3 comprises 15 residues. The CDR3 DNA reads as TGCGCCAGCCAACCCCCTAGCGGGAGTACAGATACGCAGTATTTT. As protein: CASQPPSGSTDTQYF.

V gene TRBV10-3 combines with J gene TRBJ2-7, with 9 bases that match TRBD1. V gave up 0 bases and J gave up 3 bases; unmatched junction bases: 6. Germline CDR1 and CDR2: ENHRY and SYGVKD. This CDR3 contains 16 residues. The CDR3 here is CAISESRGQGLYEQYF. The CDR3 DNA follows: TGTGCCATCAGTGAGTCGCGTGGACAGGGGCTCTACGAGCAGTACTTC.

In this sample, this clone is medium-sized. The chain carries TRBV13 and TRBJ1-1, with TRBD1 as a possible D gene (6 bases). Germline loops: CDR1 PRHDT, CDR2 FYEKMQ (reference sequence). The CDR3 totals 13 residues. Trimming took off 5 bases at V and 8 bases at J, with 15 bases between the two ends. CDR3 loop: CASSGEAGAEAFF. The CDR3 nucleotides are TGTGCCAGCAGCGGGGAGGCGGGGGCGGAAGCTTTCTTT.

This clone appeared once. The chain carries TRBV15 and TRBJ2-2; 7 nucleotides agree with TRBD1. Trimming removed 4 bases from V and 1 base from J; junction bases left unmatched: 3. CDR3 size: 15 residues. CDR1 is LNHNV, CDR2 YYDKDF, per germline (reference sequence). DNA for the CDR3: TGTGCCACCAGCACGGGACAGAGGAACACCGGGGAGCTGTTTTTT. Amino acid sequence: CATSTGQRNTGELFF.

V and J are TRBV5-6 and TRBJ1-3; 9 positions agree with TRBD1. Germline CDR1 is SGHDT and CDR2 is YYEEEE. CDR3 size: 14 residues. V trimming: 2 bases; J trimming: 7 bases; junction bases outside the gene matches: 4. As DNA, the CDR3 is TGTGCCAGCAGCTTAGGGACAGGGATGAACACCATATATTTT. Protein: CASSLGTGMNTIYF. Using reference TRBV5-6 and TRBJ1-3 for the parts outside the CDR3, the full variable domain is DAGVTQSPTHLIKTRGQQVTLRCSPKSGHDTVSWYQQALGQGPQFIFQYYEEEERQRGNFPDRFSGHQFPNYSSELNVNALLLGDSALYLCASSLGTGMNTIYFGEGSWLTVV.

The J gene is TRBJ1-1, the V gene TRBV5-1; TRBD1 is a possible D gene (5 bases). From germline, CDR1 is SGHRS and CDR2 YFSETQ. V was shortened by 1 base and J by 3 bases, with 13 bases between the two germline ends. The CDR3 covers 15 residues. CDR3 in amino acids: CASSLIGVLDTEAFF. DNA of the CDR3: TGCGCCAGCAGCTTGATAGGGGTTTTGGACACTGAAGCTTTCTTT.

The chain is built from TRBV5-1 and TRBJ2-2, with D possibly being TRBD2 (5 bases). This CDR3 is built from 15 residues. The V end lost 4 bases, the J end lost 0 bases, and 10 bases lay between the germline ends. Germline CDR1 reads SGHRS; CDR2 reads YFSETQ. CDR3 sequence: CASSVSVANTGELFF. The CDR3 DNA sequence: TGCGCCAGCAGCGTTAGCGTCGCGAACACCGGGGAGCTGTTTTTT.

The chain carries TRBV4-1 and TRBJ2-1; 7 bases are a match to TRBD1. The V and J ends lost 3 bases and 8 bases, in that order; junction bases with no gene match: 13. The CDR3 extends over 16 amino acids. Germline-derived CDR1 and CDR2 are MGHRA and YSYEKL. Here the CDR3 reads CASSQRQGSSIDEQFF. The CDR3, as DNA: TGCGCCAGCAGCCAGAGACAGGGAAGTTCAATAGATGAGCAGTTCTTC.

This clone has a single count. The chain recombines TRBV18 with TRBJ2-1, with 8 bases identical to TRBD2. Unmatched junction bases numbered 9, after V lost 4 bases and J lost 7 bases. The CDR3 has 15 residues. Germline V lookup: CDR1 KGHSH, CDR2 LQKENI. This chain's CDR3 is CASSLTGGRVNEQFF. CDR3 nucleotides: TGTGCCAGCTCACTAACGGGAGGGCGCGTTAATGAGCAGTTCTTC. The full variable domain, in which reference TRBV18 and TRBJ2-1 provide the parts outside the CDR3, is NAGVMQNPRHLVRRRGQEARLRCSPMKGHSHVYWYRQLPEEGLKFMVYLQKENIIDESGMPKERFSAEFPKEGPSILRIQQVVRGDSAAYFCASSLTGGRVNEQFFGPGTRLTVL.

J is TRBJ2-5 and V is TRBV29-1, with 11 bases identical to TRBD2. The V gene's germline CDR1 is SQVTM and CDR2 ANQGSEA. V gave up 4 bases and J gave up 5 bases; unmatched junction bases: 9. CDR3 size: 15 residues. Here the CDR3 reads CSVAHGVAGGETQYF. The CDR3 region has the DNA TGCAGCGTTGCCCACGGGGTAGCGGGAGGGGAGACCCAGTACTTC.

The rearrangement joins TRBV9 to TRBJ2-5; D is undetermined. Trimming shortened V by 0 bases and J by 3 bases, and 12 bases separated the two germline ends. Looked up from germline, CDR1 is SGDLS and CDR2 is YYNGEE. The CDR3 runs to 15 residues. CDR3 nucleotides: TGTGCCAGCAGCGTAGTTCATCCGAGAGAAGAGACCCAGTACTTC. Translated, it gives CASSVVHPREETQYF.

The chain employs TRBV30 and TRBJ1-1; perhaps TRBD1 as D (6 bases). Germline V gene sequence: CDR1 GTSNPN, CDR2 SVGIG (reference sequence). Trimming took off 4 bases at V and 2 bases at J, with 17 bases between the two ends. The CDR3 is made up of 15 amino acids. The CDR3 reads CAWNRDILSNTEAFF. CDR3 nucleotides: TGTGCCTGGAACAGGGACATCTTATCTAACACTGAAGCTTTCTTT.

The chain carries TRBV19 and TRBJ2-3, with 9 bases aligning to TRBD2. Looked up from germline, CDR1 is LNHDA and CDR2 is SQIVND (reference sequence). The CDR3 has 17 residues. J lost 3 bases, V lost 5 bases, and 12 bases had no gene match. In DNA, the CDR3 is TGTGCCAGTAGTTCGTCCTCTAGCGGGATGGGGACAGATACGCAGTATTTT. Its translation: CASSSSSSGMGTDTQYF. Full variable domain (outside the CDR3, taken from reference TRBV19 and TRBJ2-3): DGGITQSPKYLFRKEGQNVTLSCEQNLNHDAMYWYRQDPGQGLRLIYYSQIVNDFQKGDIAEGYSVSREKKESFPLTVTSAQKNPTAFYLCASSSSSSGMGTDTQYFGPGTRLTVL.

J is TRBJ2-3 and V is TRBV7-9; 7 bases align to TRBD1. Germline trimming cut 7 bases from V and 10 bases from J; bases unmatched to any gene: 5. The germline gives CDR1 SEHNR, CDR2 FQNEAQ (reference sequence). There are 11 residues in the CDR3. The DNA for the CDR3 is TGTGCCAGCAACAGACAGGGAGCGCAGTATTTT. This sequence encodes CASNRQGAQYF.

V is TRBV19 and J is TRBJ2-1, with 9 nucleotides matching TRBD1. CDR1 and CDR2 (germline): LNHDA, SQIVND (reference sequence). Trimming removed 5 bases from V and 6 bases from J; junction bases left unmatched: 5. The CDR3 consists of 14 residues. CDR3 loop: CASSLGQGGNEQFF. The CDR3 bases are TGTGCCAGTAGTTTGGGACAGGGAGGCAATGAGCAGTTCTTC. The full variable domain, in which reference TRBV19 and TRBJ2-1 provide the parts outside the CDR3, is DGGITQSPKYLFRKEGQNVTLSCEQNLNHDAMYWYRQDPGQGLRLIYYSQIVNDFQKGDIAEGYSVSREKKESFPLTVTSAQKNPTAFYLCASSLGQGGNEQFFGPGTRLTVL.

The chain employs TRBV10-3 and TRBJ2-1; 8 bases are a match to TRBD2. The CDR3 extends over 17 amino acids. The germline gives CDR1 ENHRY, CDR2 SYGVKD. The ends lost 3 bases at V and 1 base at J; junction bases unmatched: 8. CDR3: CAISDLAGSSSYNEQFF. DNA of the CDR3: TGTGCCATCAGTGACTTAGCGGGAAGCAGTTCCTACAATGAGCAGTTCTTC.

The chain combines TRBV4-1 with TRBJ1-5, with D uncertain. The germline CDR1 and CDR2 sequences are MGHRA and YSYEKL. The CDR3 consists of 16 residues. V was shortened by 0 bases and J by 0 bases, with 9 bases between the two germline ends. CDR3 protein: CASSQDSGYSNQPQHF. As DNA, the CDR3 is TGCGCCAGCAGCCAAGATTCGGGGTATAGCAATCAGCCCCAGCATTTT.

This rearrangement joins TRBV30 to TRBJ2-6, with D possibly TRBD2 on 5 matching bases. This CDR3 is 16 amino acids long. Germline V gene data show CDR1 as GTSNPN and CDR2 as SVGIG (reference sequence). V lost 4 bases and J lost 0, with 13 bases in between. This chain's CDR3 is CAWTLATFSGANVLTF. CDR3 sequence (DNA): TGTGCCTGGACTCTAGCTACTTTCTCTGGGGCCAACGTCCTGACTTTC.